The next 2 T cell receptor beta chains were all read from a single sample in a study of tumor and adjacent non-tumor tissue in lung cancer. RNA was extracted from bulk tissue without any cell sorting. Three rounds of nested PCR, following a modified ARM-PCR protocol, produced the TCRbeta library. TCRdb processed the multiplex PCR reads anew with MiXCR; each CDR3 protein has one entry. The sample includes under 150,000 distinct CDR3 sequences, about 71% of them seen just once. Sequenced sample: lung tumor tissue. The receptors here all came from a man aged 60-69 years with small cell lung cancer.

The J gene is TRBJ2-7, the V gene TRBV11-2, with a possible D match to TRBD2 (5 bases). The V gene's germline CDR1 is SGHAT and CDR2 FQNNGV. CDR3 length: 14 residues. V was clipped by 5 bases and J by 3 bases, with 14 bases between them. The CDR3 DNA reads as TGTGCCAGCAGCCTTTCCGGGAAGCTCTACGAGCAGTACGTC. Protein product: CASSLSGKLYEQYV.

As regards this clonotype: A much larger clone differs from this one at a single base, so this may be a read error. CDR3 sequence: CSAVLDRDGYEQYF. CDR3 DNA sequence: TGCAGTGCCGTACTGGACAGGGACGGCTACGAGCAGTACTTC. The J gene is TRBJ2-7, the V gene TRBV20-1; TRBD1 matches at 8 bases. With V trimmed by 6 bases and J by 3 bases, 10 bases remained unmatched. CDR1 and CDR2 (germline): DFQATT, SNEGSKA (reference sequence). The CDR3 length is 14 residues.